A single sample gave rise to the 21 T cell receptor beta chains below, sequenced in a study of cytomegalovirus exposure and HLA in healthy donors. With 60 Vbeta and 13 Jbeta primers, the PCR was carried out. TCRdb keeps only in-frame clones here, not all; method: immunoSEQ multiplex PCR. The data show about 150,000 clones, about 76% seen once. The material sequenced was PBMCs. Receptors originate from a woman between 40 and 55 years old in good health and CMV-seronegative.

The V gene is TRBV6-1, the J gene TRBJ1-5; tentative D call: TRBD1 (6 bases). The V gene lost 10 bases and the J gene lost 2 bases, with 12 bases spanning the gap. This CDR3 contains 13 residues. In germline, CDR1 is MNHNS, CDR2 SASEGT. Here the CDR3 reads CAILGQRNQPQHF. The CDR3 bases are TGTGCCATCCTCGGACAGCGCAATCAGCCCCAGCATTTT.

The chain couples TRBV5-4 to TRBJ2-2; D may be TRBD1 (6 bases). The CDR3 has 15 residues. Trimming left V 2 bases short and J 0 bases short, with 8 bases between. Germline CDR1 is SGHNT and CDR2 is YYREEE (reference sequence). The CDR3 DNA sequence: TGTGCCAGCAGCTTCTGGACAGCGAACACCGGGGAGCTGTTTTTT. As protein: CASSFWTANTGELFF.

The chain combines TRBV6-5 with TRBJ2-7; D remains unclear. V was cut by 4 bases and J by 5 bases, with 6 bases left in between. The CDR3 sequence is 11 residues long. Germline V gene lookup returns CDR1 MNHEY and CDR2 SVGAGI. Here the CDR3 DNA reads TGTGCCAGCAGTTCGCTACACGAGCAGTACTTC. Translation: CASSSLHEQYF.

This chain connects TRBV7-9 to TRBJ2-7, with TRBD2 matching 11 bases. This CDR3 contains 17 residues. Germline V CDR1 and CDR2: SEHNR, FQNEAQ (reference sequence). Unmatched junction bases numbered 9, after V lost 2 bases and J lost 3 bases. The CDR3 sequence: CASSLPYPTSGNYEQYF. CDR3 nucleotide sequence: TGTGCCAGCAGCTTACCCTACCCGACTAGCGGGAACTACGAGCAGTACTTC.

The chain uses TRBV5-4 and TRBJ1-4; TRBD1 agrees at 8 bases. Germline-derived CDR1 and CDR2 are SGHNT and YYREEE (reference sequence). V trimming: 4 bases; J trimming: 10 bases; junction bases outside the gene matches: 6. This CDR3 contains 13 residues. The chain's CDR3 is CASSPGQGGKLFF. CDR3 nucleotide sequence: TGTGCCAGCAGCCCAGGACAGGGCGGAAAACTGTTTTTT.

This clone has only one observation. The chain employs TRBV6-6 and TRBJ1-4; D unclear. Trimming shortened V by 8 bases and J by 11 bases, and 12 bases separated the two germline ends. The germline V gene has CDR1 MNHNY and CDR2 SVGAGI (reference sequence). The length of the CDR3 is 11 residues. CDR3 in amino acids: CASLRSLKLFF. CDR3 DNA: TGTGCCAGCTTACGGTCTCTCAAACTGTTTTTT.

In nucleotides, the CDR3 is TGCAGCGTTGAACCCCAGGGGCGATTCGGGGAGACCCAGTACTTC. It specifies CSVEPQGRFGETQYF. The chain uses TRBV29-1 and TRBJ2-5; D perhaps matches TRBD1 (6 bases). The CDR3 sequence is 15 residues long. Germline CDR1 SQVTM, CDR2 ANQGSEA. Trimming cost V 2 bases and J 5 bases, with 18 bases left between them.

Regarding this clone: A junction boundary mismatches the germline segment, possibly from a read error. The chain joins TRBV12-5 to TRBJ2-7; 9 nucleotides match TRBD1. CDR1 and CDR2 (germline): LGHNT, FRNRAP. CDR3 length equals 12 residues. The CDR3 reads CASGQGQGRDLF. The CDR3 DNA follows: TGTGCTAGTGGTCAAGGACAGGGGCGAGATTTATTC.

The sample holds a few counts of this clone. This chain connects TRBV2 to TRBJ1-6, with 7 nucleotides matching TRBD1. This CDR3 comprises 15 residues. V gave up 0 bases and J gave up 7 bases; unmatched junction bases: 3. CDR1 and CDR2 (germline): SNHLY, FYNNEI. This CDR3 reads CASSEAGTVNSPLHF. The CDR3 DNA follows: TGTGCCAGCAGTGAAGCCGGGACAGTGAATTCACCCCTCCACTTT.

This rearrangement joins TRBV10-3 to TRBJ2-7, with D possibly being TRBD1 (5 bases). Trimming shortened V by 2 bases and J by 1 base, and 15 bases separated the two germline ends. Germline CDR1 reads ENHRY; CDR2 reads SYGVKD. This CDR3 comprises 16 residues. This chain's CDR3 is CAISEPPTGLSYEQYF. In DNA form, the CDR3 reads TGTGCCATCAGTGAGCCCCCAACAGGCTTGTCCTACGAGCAGTACTTC.

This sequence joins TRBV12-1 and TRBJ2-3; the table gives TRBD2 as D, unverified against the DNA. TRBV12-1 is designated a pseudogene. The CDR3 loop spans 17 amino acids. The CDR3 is CASSQGTSGGAIDTQYF. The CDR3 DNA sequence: TGTGCCAGCAGCCAGGGGACTAGCGGGGGGGCGATAGATACGCAGTATTTT.

The CDR3 DNA is TGCGCCAGCAGCCAAGACGCGGGACAGGGATCGAGCAATCAGCCCCAGCATTTT. It translates to CASSQDAGQGSSNQPQHF. The chain links TRBV4-3 to TRBJ1-5, with TRBD1 matching 9 bases. Germline lookup yields CDR1 LGHNA and CDR2 YSLEER. The CDR3 extends over 18 amino acids. V was clipped by 0 bases and J by 1 base; unmatched bases: 7.

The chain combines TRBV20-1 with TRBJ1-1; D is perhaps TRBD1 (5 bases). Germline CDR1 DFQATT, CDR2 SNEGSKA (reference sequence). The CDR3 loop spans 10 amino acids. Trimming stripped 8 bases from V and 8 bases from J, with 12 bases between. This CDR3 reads CSSHDREAFF. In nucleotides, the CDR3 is TGCAGTAGTCATGACAGAGAAGCTTTCTTT.

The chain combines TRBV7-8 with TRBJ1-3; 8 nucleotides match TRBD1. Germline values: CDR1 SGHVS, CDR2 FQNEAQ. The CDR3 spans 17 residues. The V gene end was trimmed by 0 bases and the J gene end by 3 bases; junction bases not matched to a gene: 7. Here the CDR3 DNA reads TGTGCCAGCAGCTTAGCGGGGCAGGGGGCAATTGGAAACACCATATATTTT. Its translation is CASSLAGQGAIGNTIYF.

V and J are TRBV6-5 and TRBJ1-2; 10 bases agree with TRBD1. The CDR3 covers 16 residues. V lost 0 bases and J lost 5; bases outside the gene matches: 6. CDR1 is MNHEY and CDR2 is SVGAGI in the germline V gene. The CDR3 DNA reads TGTGCCAGCAGTTACTCGGGACAGGGGAGGAGGTATGGCTACACCTTC. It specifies CASSYSGQGRRYGYTF.

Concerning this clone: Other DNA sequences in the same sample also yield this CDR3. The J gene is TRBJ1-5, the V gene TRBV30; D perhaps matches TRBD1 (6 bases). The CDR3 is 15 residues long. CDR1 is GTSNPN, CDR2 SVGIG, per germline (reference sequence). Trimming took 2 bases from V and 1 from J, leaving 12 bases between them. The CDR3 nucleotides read TGTGCCTGGAGTAGGGGGGGTTTGAGCAATCAGCCCCAGCATTTT. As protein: CAWSRGGLSNQPQHF.

The CDR3 loop reads CASSAKQSSGANVLTF. CDR3 coding DNA: TGTGCCAGCAGCGCTAAACAGAGCTCTGGGGCCAACGTCCTGACTTTC. The chain links TRBV7-6 to TRBJ2-6, with D hard to call. The CDR3 is 16 amino acids. The V gene's germline CDR1 is SGHVS and CDR2 FNYEAQ. Trimming pared 5 bases from V and 0 bases from J, leaving 11 bases between.

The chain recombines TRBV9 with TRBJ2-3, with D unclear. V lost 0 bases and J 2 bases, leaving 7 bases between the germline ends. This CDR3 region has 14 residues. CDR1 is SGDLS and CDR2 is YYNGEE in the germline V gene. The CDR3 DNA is TGTGCCAGCAGCGTAGTAGTGAACACAGATACGCAGTATTTT. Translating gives CASSVVVNTDTQYF.

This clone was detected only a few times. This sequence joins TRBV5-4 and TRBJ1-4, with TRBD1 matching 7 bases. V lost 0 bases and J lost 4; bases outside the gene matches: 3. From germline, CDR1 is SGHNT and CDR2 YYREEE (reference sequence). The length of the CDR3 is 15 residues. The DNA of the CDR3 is TGTGCCAGCAGCTTGGATCCAGGGGGTAATGAAAAACTGTTTTTT. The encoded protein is CASSLDPGGNEKLFF. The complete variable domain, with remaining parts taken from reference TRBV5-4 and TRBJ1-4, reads ETGVTQSPTHLIKTRGQQVTLRCSSQSGHNTVSWYQQALGQGPQFIFQYYREEENGRGNFPPRFSGLQFPNYSSELNVNALELDDSALYLCASSLDPGGNEKLFFGSGTQLSVL.

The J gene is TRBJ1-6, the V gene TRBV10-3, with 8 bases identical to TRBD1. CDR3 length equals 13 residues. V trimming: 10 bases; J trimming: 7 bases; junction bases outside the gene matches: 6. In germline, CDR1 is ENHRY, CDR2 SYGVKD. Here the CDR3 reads CASTDRENSPLHF. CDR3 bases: TGTGCCAGTACGGACAGGGAGAATTCACCCCTCCACTTT.

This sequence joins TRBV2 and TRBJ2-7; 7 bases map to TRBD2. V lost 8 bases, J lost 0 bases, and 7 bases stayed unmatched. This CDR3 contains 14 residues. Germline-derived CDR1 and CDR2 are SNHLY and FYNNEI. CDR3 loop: CASVGGLASYEQYF. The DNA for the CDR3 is TGTGCCAGCGTGGGGGGGTTAGCCTCCTACGAGCAGTACTTC.